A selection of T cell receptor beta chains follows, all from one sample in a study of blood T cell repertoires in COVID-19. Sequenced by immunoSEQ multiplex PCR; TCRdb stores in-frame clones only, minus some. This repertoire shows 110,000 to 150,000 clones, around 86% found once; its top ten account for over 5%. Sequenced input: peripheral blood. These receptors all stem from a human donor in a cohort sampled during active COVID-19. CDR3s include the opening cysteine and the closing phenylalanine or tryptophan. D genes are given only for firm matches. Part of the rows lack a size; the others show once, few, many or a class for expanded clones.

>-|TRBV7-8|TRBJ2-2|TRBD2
TGTGCCAGCAGCTTAGCGCGGCGGGGGGTAAACACCGGGGAGCTGTTTTTT
CASSLARRGVNTGELFF
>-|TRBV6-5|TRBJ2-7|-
TGTGCCAGCAGGGGGGGTTTTGTCTACGAGCAGTACTTC
CASRGGFVYEQYF
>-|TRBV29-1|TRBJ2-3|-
TGCAGCGTTTACGACAGGCCCACAGATACGCAGTATTTT
CSVYDRPTDTQYF
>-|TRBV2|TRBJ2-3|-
TGTGCCAGCAGTGATTGGATCGGAGGGAGCACAGATACGCAGTATTTT
CASSDWIGGSTDTQYF
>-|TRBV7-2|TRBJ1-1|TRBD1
TGTGCCAGCAGCTTAGGGGACAGGAGGAACACTGAAGCTTTCTTT
CASSLGDRRNTEAFF
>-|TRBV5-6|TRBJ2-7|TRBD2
TGTGCCAGCAGCTTGGCACCTAGCGGGGTCTACGAGCAGTACTTC
CASSLAPSGVYEQYF
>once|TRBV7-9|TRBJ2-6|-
TGTGCCAGCAGCCCACGGTTCTCTGGGGCCAACGTCCTGACTTTC
CASSPRFSGANVLTF
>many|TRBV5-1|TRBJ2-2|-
TGCGCCAGCAGCTGGGCGGGCGGGGAGCTGTTTTTT
CASSWAGGELFF
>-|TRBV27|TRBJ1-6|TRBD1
TGTGCCAGCAGTATGAAGCCGGACAGGGAGGATTCACCCCTCTACTTT
CASSMKPDREDSPLYF
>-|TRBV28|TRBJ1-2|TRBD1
TGTGCCAGCAGCCGGACAGGCAACTATGGCTACACCTTC
CASSRTGNYGYTF
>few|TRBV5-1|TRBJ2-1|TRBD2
TGCGCCAGCAGCTTGGTAGCGGGGGGGTACAATGAGCAGTTCTTC
CASSLVAGGYNEQFF
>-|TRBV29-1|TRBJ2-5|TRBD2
TGCAGCGTTGAAGGGATTGGTGGGACTAGCGGGAAGAGAGAGACCCAGTACTTC
CSVEGIGGTSGKRETQYF
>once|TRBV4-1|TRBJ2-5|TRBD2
TGCGCCAGCAGCCAAGTCAGTCCCCTAGCGGAGCAAGAGACCCAGTACTTC
CASSQVSPLAEQETQYF
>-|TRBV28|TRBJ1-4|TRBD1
TGTGCCAGCAGCCCCCAGGGGGTTGGGGAAAAACTGTTTTTT
CASSPQGVGEKLFF
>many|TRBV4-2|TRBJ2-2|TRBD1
TGTGCCAGCAGCCAAGGGACAGGGGACACCGGGGAGCTGTTTTTT
CASSQGTGDTGELFF
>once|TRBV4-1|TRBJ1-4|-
TGCGCCAGCAGCCAAGATCCCGCAACTAATGAAAAACTGTTTTTT
CASSQDPATNEKLFF
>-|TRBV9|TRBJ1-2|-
TGTGCCAGCAGCGTATTTGACAGCCACTATGGCTACACCTTC
CASSVFDSHYGYTF
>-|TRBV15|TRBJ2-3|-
TGTGCCACCAGCAGATCCCTAGCGCCGAGCACAGATACGCAGTATTTT
CATSRSLAPSTDTQYF
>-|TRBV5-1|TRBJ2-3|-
TGCGCCAGCAGCTTGTGGAGGGCTAGCACAGATACGCAGTATTTT
CASSLWRASTDTQYF
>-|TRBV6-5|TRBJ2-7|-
TGTGCCAGCACCCCACTCGGGGGATCCTCCTACGAGCAGTACTTC
CASTPLGGSSYEQYF
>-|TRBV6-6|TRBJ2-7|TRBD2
TGTGCCAGCAGTGACGGACTAGCGGGAGGCTACGAGCAGTACTTC
CASSDGLAGGYEQYF
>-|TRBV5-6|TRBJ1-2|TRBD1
TGTGCCAGCAGCCGGTATACCGGGACAGGGGATGGCTACACCTTC
CASSRYTGTGDGYTF
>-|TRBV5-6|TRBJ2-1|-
TGTGCCAGCAGCTTGGTTAGCAGCCACAATGAGCAGTTCTTC
CASSLVSSHNEQFF
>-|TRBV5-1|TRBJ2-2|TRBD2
TGCGCCAGCAGCTGGGGACTAGCGGGGGCCACCGGGGAGCTGTTTTTT
CASSWGLAGATGELFF
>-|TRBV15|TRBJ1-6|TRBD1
TGTGCCACCAGCAGACCTGGGACAGGGGTCAATTCACCCCTCCACTTT
CATSRPGTGVNSPLHF
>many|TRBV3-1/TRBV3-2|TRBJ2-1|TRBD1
TGTGCCAGCAGCCAGAGGACAGGGCGCAATGAGCAGTTCTTC
CASSQRTGRNEQFF
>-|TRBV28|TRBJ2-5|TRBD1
TGTGCCAGCAGCGCCCTCGGGACAGGGGTGGACGTTACCCAAGAGACCCAGTACTTC
CASSALGTGVDVTQETQYF
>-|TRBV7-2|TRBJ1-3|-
TGTGCCAGCAGCTTAGTTCAGGGACTCAGCACCATATATTTT
CASSLVQGLSTIYF
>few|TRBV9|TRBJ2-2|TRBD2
TGTGCCAGCAGGACTAGCGGGAGAACCGGGGAGCTGTTTTTT
CASRTSGRTGELFF
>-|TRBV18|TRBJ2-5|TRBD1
TGTGCCAGCTCACCACCGGGGACAGGGTTTCGGGAGACCCAGTACTTC
CASSPPGTGFRETQYF
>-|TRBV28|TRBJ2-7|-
TGTGCCAGCAGTAGACAGCCCTACGAGCAGTACTTC
CASSRQPYEQYF
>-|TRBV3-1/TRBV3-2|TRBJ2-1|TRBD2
TGTGCCAGCAGCCAGCGACTAGCGGGAGCCTTTAATGAGCAGTTCTTC
CASSQRLAGAFNEQFF
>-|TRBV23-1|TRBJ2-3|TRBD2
TGCGCCAGCAGTCAAGGCCTAGCGGGTAGCACAGATACGCAGTATTTT
CASSQGLAGSTDTQYF
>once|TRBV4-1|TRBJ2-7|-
TGCGCCAGCAGCCAAGATAGGGGTTCCCCCTACGAGCAGTACTTC
CASSQDRGSPYEQYF
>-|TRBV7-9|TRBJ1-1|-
TGTGCCAGCAGCTCCCTATCGACAGTCATGAACACTGAAGCTTTCTTT
CASSSLSTVMNTEAFF
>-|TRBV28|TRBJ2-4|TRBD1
TGTGCCAGCAGGACTACAGGGGAAGCCAAAAACATTCAGTACTTC
CASRTTGEAKNIQYF
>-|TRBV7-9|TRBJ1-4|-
TGTGCCAGCAGCTTATCCCCGGGACTTGATAATGAAAAACTGTTTTTT
CASSLSPGLDNEKLFF
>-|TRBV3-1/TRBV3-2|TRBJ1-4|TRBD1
TGTGCCAGCAGCCCAGCAGGGGGTACAACTAATGAAAAACTGTTTTTT
CASSPAGGTTNEKLFF
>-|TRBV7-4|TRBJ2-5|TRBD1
TGTGCCAGCAGGCTCCCGCGACAGGGGCCAGAGACCCAGTACTTC
CASRLPRQGPETQYF
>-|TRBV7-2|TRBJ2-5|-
TGTGCCAGCAGCTTGGCCCTTATGAGCCGGGGGAGGGAGACCCAGTACTTC
CASSLALMSRGRETQYF
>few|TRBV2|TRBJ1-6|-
TGTGCCAGCAGACAGGGTAATTCACCCCTCCACTTT
CASRQGNSPLHF
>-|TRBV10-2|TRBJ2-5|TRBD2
TGCGCCAGCAGTGTTGCGATACTAGCGGGGAAAGAGACCCAGTACTTC
CASSVAILAGKETQYF
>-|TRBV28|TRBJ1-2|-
TGTGCCAGCAGTTTGACCGACAGACTTCTCTATGGCTACACCTTC
CASSLTDRLLYGYTF
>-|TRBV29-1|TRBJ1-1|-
TGCAGCGCCGATGGAGTGGCCGGCACTGAAGCTTTCTTT
CSADGVAGTEAFF
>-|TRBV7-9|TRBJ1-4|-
TGTGCCAGCAGCTTGGGAGCGGGGACTGAAAAACTGTTTTTT
CASSLGAGTEKLFF
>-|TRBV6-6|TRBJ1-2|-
TGTGCCAGCAGTTACTTTGGAGGGCGAGACGGCTACACCTTC
CASSYFGGRDGYTF
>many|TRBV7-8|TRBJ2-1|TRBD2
TGTGCCAGCAGCTCGGGACTAGCGGGCCACCCCTACAATGAGCAGTTCTTC
CASSSGLAGHPYNEQFF
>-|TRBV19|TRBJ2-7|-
TGTGCCAGTAGTAGGGCCCCCGGCTACGAGCAGTACTTC
CASSRAPGYEQYF
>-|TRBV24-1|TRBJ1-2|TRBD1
TGTGCCACCAGTGACAACAGGGGCTTGGGTGGCTACACCTTC
CATSDNRGLGGYTF